Listed here are 32 T cell receptor beta chains from one sample, sequenced in a study of blood T cell repertoires in COVID-19. Repertoires were generated with immunoSEQ multiplex PCR, while TCRdb's copy carries only in-frame clones and drops some. The top ten clones hold 1.8% of a sample with over 200,000 clones, roughly 80% of them seen once. Sequencing was carried out using PBMCs or T cells enriched from blood (not recorded which). These receptors were obtained from a man between 60 and 70 years old who had recovered from COVID-19.

The chain uses TRBV24-1 and TRBJ2-5; maybe TRBD1 (5 bases). The CDR3 loop spans 13 amino acids. Looked up from germline, CDR1 is KGHDR and CDR2 is SFDVKD. V was shortened by 6 bases and J by 2 bases, with 9 bases between the two germline ends. CDR3 coding DNA: TGTGCCACCAGTCTTGGGGCGCAAGAGACCCAGTACTTC. This codes for CATSLGAQETQYF.

The chain links TRBV7-9 to TRBJ1-5, with 7 bases matching TRBD1. V shed 5 bases, J shed 0 bases, and the junction held 4 bases outside the gene matches. The CDR3 runs to 15 residues. CDR1 SEHNR and CDR2 FQNEAQ come from the germline V gene (reference sequence). The CDR3, as DNA: TGTGCCAGCAGCGCTGGGGACAGTAGCAATCAGCCCCAGCATTTT. It encodes CASSAGDSSNQPQHF.

The J gene is TRBJ1-4, the V gene TRBV28; 9 nucleotides agree with TRBD1. The germline CDR1 and CDR2 sequences are MDHEN and SYDVKM. There are 14 residues in the CDR3. V lost 6 bases to trimming and J lost 7 bases; unmatched junction nucleotides: 6. The CDR3 here is CASRHRDRVEKLFF. The CDR3 region has the DNA TGTGCCAGCAGGCACCGGGACAGGGTTGAAAAACTGTTTTTT.

This clone appeared a few times. The CDR3 coding sequence is TGTGCCAGCAGCAACTCAGGGGGCCGGGAGACCCAGTACTTC. Its protein is CASSNSGGRETQYF. The genes are TRBV7-2 and TRBJ2-5, with 8 positions matching TRBD1. Per germline, CDR1 SGHTA and CDR2 FQGNSA. This CDR3 is 14 amino acids long. J was trimmed by 5 bases and V by 5 bases; bases with no gene match: 7. The variable domain in full, with the rest retrieved from reference TRBV7-2 and TRBJ2-5, is GAGVSQSPSNKVTEKGKDVELRCDPISGHTALYWYRQSLGQGLEFLIYFQGNSAPDKSGLPSDRFSAERTGGSVSTLTIQRTQQEDSAVYLCASSNSGGRETQYFGPGTRLLVL.

DNA of the CDR3: TGTGCCAGCAGTCCACTCACTAGCGGGGGAGAGACCCAGTACTTC. As protein: CASSPLTSGGETQYF. The J gene is TRBJ2-5, the V gene TRBV5-5; 11 bases match TRBD2. The CDR3 runs to 15 residues. Trimming took 5 bases from V and 4 from J; bases not matched to a gene: 7. Germline V gene lookup returns CDR1 SGHKS and CDR2 YYEKEE (reference sequence).

The V gene is TRBV19, the J gene TRBJ1-4; D is possibly TRBD1 (6 bases). This CDR3 comprises 15 residues. CDR1 is LNHDA and CDR2 is SQIVND in the germline V gene (reference sequence). The ends were cut back, 7 bases at V and 4 bases at J, with 16 bases in the middle. CDR3 DNA: TGTGCCAGTAACCTTGGACAGAGTATTAATGAAAAACTGTTTTTT. Protein sequence: CASNLGQSINEKLFF.

The chain carries TRBV15 and TRBJ1-3; 9 bases align to TRBD1. Germline values: CDR1 LNHNV, CDR2 YYDKDF (reference sequence). The length of the CDR3 is 15 residues. V gave up 5 bases and J gave up 3 bases; unmatched junction bases: 5. The chain's CDR3 is CATSPGTGIGNTIYF. The DNA for the CDR3 is TGTGCCACCAGCCCCGGGACAGGGATTGGAAACACCATATATTTT.

The gene calls are TRBV19 and TRBJ1-6, with D perhaps matching TRBD1 (6 bases). This CDR3 region has 16 residues. Germline-derived CDR1 and CDR2 are LNHDA and SQIVND (reference sequence). Trimming cost V 5 bases and J 4 bases, with 15 bases left between them. The CDR3 DNA follows: TGTGCCAGTAGTGTGGACAGAATAGCGTATAATTCACCCCTCCACTTT. Encoded protein: CASSVDRIAYNSPLHF.

In DNA, the CDR3 is TGTGCCAGCAGCCAAAGGGGACAGGGGTCTGAAGCTTTCTTT. This codes for CASSQRGQGSEAFF. V and J are TRBV3-1 (or the pseudogene TRBV3-2) and TRBJ1-1, with 10 bases lining up with TRBD1. Germline-derived CDR1 and CDR2 are LGHDT and YNNKEL (reference sequence). The CDR3 contains 14 residues. Germline trimming cut 2 bases from V and 6 bases from J; bases unmatched to any gene: 3.

The chain couples TRBV6-5 to TRBJ2-1; 7 bases align to TRBD2. Germline loops: CDR1 MNHEY, CDR2 SVGAGI. V was clipped by 2 bases and J by 4 bases; unmatched bases: 5. The CDR3 runs 15 residues. CDR3 loop: CASSYDGGGYNEQFF. The CDR3 DNA follows: TGTGCCAGCAGTTACGATGGCGGGGGATACAATGAGCAGTTCTTC.

The chain uses TRBV10-1 and TRBJ1-1; TRBD1 matches at 9 bases. The CDR3 covers 14 residues. Germline V gene data show CDR1 as WNHNN and CDR2 as SYGVQD (reference sequence). V lost 3 bases to trimming and J lost 5 bases; unmatched junction nucleotides: 4. CDR3 in DNA: TGCGCCAGCAGTGAAGGACAGGGGATGACTGAAGCTTTCTTT. Protein: CASSEGQGMTEAFF.

The V gene is TRBV21-1, the J gene TRBJ1-3. TRBV21-1 is a pseudogene. The CDR3 is made up of 11 amino acids. The CDR3 sequence: CASSKVCTIYF. The CDR3 nucleotides are TGTGCCAGCAGCAAAGTCTGCACCATATATTTT.

Only one count was recorded for this clone. Other DNA sequences in this sample translate to the same CDR3. The chain recombines TRBV7-3 with TRBJ2-1; no reliable D call. V dropped 1 base and J dropped 5 bases, with 6 bases sitting between them. The germline V gene encodes CDR1 SGHTA and CDR2 FQGTGA. The CDR3 is 13 residues long. This chain's CDR3 is CASSLSRNNEQFF. CDR3 DNA sequence: TGTGCCAGCAGCTTAAGCAGGAACAATGAGCAGTTCTTC.

The rearrangement joins TRBV19 to TRBJ1-5; TRBD1 agrees at 8 bases. V trimming: 6 bases; J trimming: 1 base; junction bases outside the gene matches: 5. CDR3 size: 15 residues. The germline V gene encodes CDR1 LNHDA and CDR2 SQIVND (reference sequence). Written as DNA, the CDR3 is TGTGCCAGTAGAGCGGGACAGGCCAGCAATCAGCCCCAGCATTTT. As protein: CASRAGQASNQPQHF. The variable domain in full, completed from reference TRBV19 and TRBJ1-5, reads DGGITQSPKYLFRKEGQNVTLSCEQNLNHDAMYWYRQDPGQGLRLIYYSQIVNDFQKGDIAEGYSVSREKKESFPLTVTSAQKNPTAFYLCASRAGQASNQPQHFGDGTRLSIL.

The chain is built from TRBV11-1 and TRBJ2-7, with TRBD1 identical over 7 bases. Germline lookup yields CDR1 SGHAT and CDR2 FQDESV (reference sequence). V was clipped by 5 bases and J by 3 bases; unmatched bases: 7. The CDR3 runs to 14 residues. CDR3 residues: CASSIDRVGYEQYF. CDR3 in DNA: TGTGCCAGCAGCATAGACAGGGTGGGCTACGAGCAGTACTTC. Filled out from reference TRBV11-1 and TRBJ2-7, the complete variable domain reads EAEVAQSPRYKITEKSQAVAFWCDPISGHATLYWYRQILGQGPELLVQFQDESVVDDSQLPKDRFSAERLKGVDSTLKIQPAELGDSAMYLCASSIDRVGYEQYFGPGTRLTVT.

The CDR3 DNA reads TGTGCCAGCGGGGCTAGCAATGAGCAGTTCTTC. It specifies CASGASNEQFF. This chain links TRBV7-9 with TRBJ2-1; tentative D call: TRBD1 (5 bases). Germline lookup yields CDR1 SEHNR and CDR2 FQNEAQ (reference sequence). The CDR3 runs 11 residues. Trimming shortened V by 8 bases and J by 6 bases, and 8 bases separated the two germline ends.

This chain joins TRBV7-2 and TRBJ1-4; the D gene is possibly TRBD1 (5 bases). V lost 6 bases, J lost 5 bases, and 16 bases lay in between. The germline gives CDR1 SGHTA, CDR2 FQGNSA. The CDR3 is 15 residues long. The CDR3 coding sequence is TGTGCCAGCAGACAACCCGGGACTGAGAATGAAAAACTGTTTTTT. Amino acid sequence: CASRQPGTENEKLFF.

The chain links TRBV7-9 to TRBJ2-3; D may be TRBD1 (6 bases). V shed 1 base and J shed 2 bases, with 10 bases lying between them. The germline gives CDR1 SEHNR, CDR2 FQNEAQ (reference sequence). This CDR3 region has 15 residues. The CDR3 DNA sequence: TGTGCCAGCAGCTTAGTGGGGACATTCACAGATACGCAGTATTTT. Residues: CASSLVGTFTDTQYF.

The rearrangement uses TRBV19 and TRBJ2-1; 8 bases align to TRBD1. V was pared by 5 bases and J by 9 bases, with 6 bases of the junction left unmatched. Germline V CDR1 and CDR2: LNHDA, SQIVND (reference sequence). The CDR3 is made up of 13 amino acids. CDR3 region: CASSAGQGGEQFF. The CDR3 nucleotides are TGTGCCAGTAGTGCCGGACAGGGCGGTGAGCAGTTCTTC.

The V call is TRBV2, the J call TRBJ2-2; 7 nucleotides match TRBD1. Losses at the gene ends were 7 bases for V and 7 bases for J; bases not matched to a gene: 3. The germline V gene has CDR1 SNHLY and CDR2 FYNNEI. The CDR3 is 12 residues long. The CDR3 spells CASNWTGGELFF. As DNA, the CDR3 is TGTGCCAGCAACTGGACAGGCGGGGAGCTGTTTTTT. The full variable domain, its missing parts supplied by reference TRBV2 and TRBJ2-2, is EPEVTQTPSHQVTQMGQEVILRCVPISNHLYFYWYRQILGQKVEFLVSFYNNEISEKSEIFDDQFSVERPDGSNFTLKIRSTKLEDSAMYFCASNWTGGELFFGEGSRLTVL.

This clone came up a few times. CDR3 sequence (DNA): TGCGCCAGCAGCCGAGACAGGGAGGAATCCTATAATTCACCCCTCCACTTT. Translated, it gives CASSRDREESYNSPLHF. This chain connects TRBV4-3 to TRBJ1-6; TRBD1 aligns across 7 bases. The CDR3 totals 17 residues. Per the germline V gene, CDR1 is LGHNA and CDR2 is YSLEER. J was trimmed by 1 base and V by 4 bases; bases with no gene match: 7.

This sequence joins TRBV11-3 and TRBJ2-2, with 8 bases matching TRBD1. Germline CDR1 and CDR2: SGHNT and YENEEA. There are 16 residues in the CDR3. V shed 5 bases, J shed 4 bases, and the junction held 9 bases outside the gene matches. DNA for the CDR3: TGTGCCAGCAGCAAACCTACAGGGGGTCCCACCGGGGAGCTGTTTTTT. Its protein is CASSKPTGGPTGELFF.

The CDR3 reads CASSFDRGNMNTEAFF. The CDR3, as DNA: TGTGCCAGCAGCTTCGACAGAGGAAACATGAACACTGAAGCTTTCTTT. The V call is TRBV5-4, the J call TRBJ1-1, with D tentatively TRBD1 (5 bases). This CDR3 spans 16 amino acids. Trimming removed 2 bases from V and 0 bases from J, with 14 bases in between. The germline gives CDR1 SGHNT, CDR2 YYREEE (reference sequence).

This chain connects TRBV2 to TRBJ2-1; 12 bases match TRBD2. Germline V lookup: CDR1 SNHLY, CDR2 FYNNEI. J was trimmed by 6 bases and V by 7 bases; bases with no gene match: 4. This CDR3 has 14 residues. In DNA, the CDR3 is TGTGCCAGCACCAAGACTAGCGGGGGCAATGAGCAGTTCTTC. This gives the protein CASTKTSGGNEQFF.

The chain's CDR3 is CASSQGAGSTDTQYF. The CDR3, as DNA: TGTGCCAGCAGCCAAGGGGCCGGTAGCACAGATACGCAGTATTTT. J is TRBJ2-3 and V is TRBV9, with D possibly TRBD1 on 5 matching bases. The CDR3 contains 15 residues. Germline V gene data show CDR1 as SGDLS and CDR2 as YYNGEE. V dropped 4 bases and J dropped 0 bases, with 12 bases sitting between them. Using reference TRBV9 and TRBJ2-3 for the parts outside the CDR3, the full variable domain is DSGVTQTPKHLITATGQRVTLRCSPRSGDLSVYWYQQSLDQGLQFLIQYYNGEERAKGNILERFSAQQFPDLHSELNLSSLELGDSALYFCASSQGAGSTDTQYFGPGTRLTVL.

The chain links TRBV4-2 to TRBJ2-1; D call uncertain. The germline V gene has CDR1 LGHNA and CDR2 YNFKEQ. V dropped 5 bases and J dropped 1 base, with 12 bases sitting between them. This CDR3 region has 15 residues. The CDR3 DNA follows: TGTGCCAGCAGCTCAGTTAGCAATTCCTACAATGAGCAGTTCTTC. This codes for CASSSVSNSYNEQFF.

The genes are TRBV5-5 and TRBJ2-7; a weak D match, TRBD1 (5 bases). The CDR3 is 15 residues long. In germline, CDR1 is SGHKS, CDR2 YYEKEE (reference sequence). V lost 1 base, J lost 1 base, and 12 bases lay in between. CDR3 in amino acids: CASSLLSGRSYEQYF. In DNA, the CDR3 is TGTGCCAGCAGCTTGTTGTCAGGGCGGTCCTACGAGCAGTACTTC.

This chain links TRBV6-5 with TRBJ1-3; no clear D. V was trimmed by 11 bases and J by 0 bases, leaving 5 bases between them. CDR1 MNHEY and CDR2 SVGAGI come from the germline V gene. The CDR3 consists of 11 residues. The CDR3 spells CALSSGNTIYF. CDR3 nucleotides: TGTGCCCTCTCCTCTGGAAACACCATATATTTT.

Only a few counts were recorded for this clone. The genes are TRBV5-1 and TRBJ2-2, with D unclear. V was clipped by 1 base and J by 3 bases, with 4 bases between them. CDR1 is SGHRS, CDR2 YFSETQ, per germline. CDR3 length: 13 residues. CDR3 in DNA: TGCGCCAGCAGCTTGTCGGACACCGGGGAGCTGTTTTTT. Residues: CASSLSDTGELFF.

The CDR3 coding sequence is TGTGCCAGCACCTACGGCCGGGATGGCTACACCTTC. Translating it yields CASTYGRDGYTF. This rearrangement joins TRBV12-3 or TRBV12-4 to TRBJ1-2; D is unresolved. There are 12 residues in the CDR3. The ends were cut back, 7 bases at V and 6 bases at J, with 12 bases in the middle.

The chain carries TRBV12-3 or TRBV12-4 and TRBJ1-5; D not certain. Trimming removed 2 bases from V and 0 bases from J, with 2 bases in between. The CDR3 sequence is 13 residues long. CDR3 residues: CASSLYSNQPQHF. The CDR3 DNA sequence: TGTGCCAGCAGTTTATATAGCAATCAGCCCCAGCATTTT.

V usage is TRBV19 and J usage is TRBJ2-2; D perhaps matches TRBD2 (6 bases). V dropped 4 bases and J dropped 4 bases, with 13 bases sitting between them. Germline values: CDR1 LNHDA, CDR2 SQIVND (reference sequence). The CDR3 is 15 amino acids. CDR3 amino acids: CASSSQGGLTGELFF. The DNA of the CDR3 is TGTGCCAGTAGTAGCCAAGGAGGGCTCACCGGGGAGCTGTTTTTT.